Shown below are 10 T cell receptor beta chains from a single sample sequenced in a study of blood T cells in healthy people across ages. The authors ran a second PCR of 7 to 11 cycles using a sample-barcoded 5' primer and a J-beta primer mix. TCRdb processed the 5' RACE reads anew with MiXCR; each CDR3 protein has one entry. The profile shows around 580,000 distinct CDR3 sequences, roughly 48% of them singletons. Sequencing was performed on blood. These receptors were obtained from an elderly man in good health.

The chain is built from TRBV29-1 and TRBJ1-1; the D is unclear. The CDR3 has 14 amino acids. The germline V gene has CDR1 SQVTM and CDR2 ANQGSEA. Trimming stripped 0 bases from V and 0 bases from J, with 8 bases between. The CDR3 loop reads CSVEETTLNTEAFF. The CDR3 region has the DNA TGCAGCGTTGAAGAAACAACTTTGAACACTGAAGCTTTCTTT.

The chain carries TRBV27 and TRBJ2-1, with D hard to call. The ends were cut back, 2 bases at V and 2 bases at J, with 13 bases in the middle. Germline V gene lookup returns CDR1 MNHEY and CDR2 SMNVEV (reference sequence). The CDR3 spans 16 residues. CDR3 nucleotide sequence: TGTGCCAGCAGTTTAATTACCCCAGCCCCCTACAATGAGCAGTTCTTC. Its translation is CASSLITPAPYNEQFF.

The V call is TRBV20-1, the J call TRBJ2-4, with D possibly being TRBD2 (5 bases). CDR1 is DFQATT and CDR2 is SNEGSKA in the germline V gene (reference sequence). The length of the CDR3 is 13 residues. V lost 1 base, J lost 8 bases, and 12 bases lay in between. The CDR3 region is CSARAAGLDIQYF. CDR3 bases: TGCAGTGCTAGAGCGGCGGGTTTGGACATTCAGTACTTC.

The V and J genes are TRBV7-3 and TRBJ2-3, with D perhaps TRBD2 (5 bases). The V and J ends lost 2 bases and 7 bases respectively, with 7 bases between them. The CDR3 runs 12 residues. Germline V CDR1 and CDR2: SGHTA, FQGTGA. DNA for the CDR3: TGTGCCAGCAGCTTAGCGGGTAATACGCAGTATTTT. Residues: CASSLAGNTQYF.

The chain is built from TRBV3-1 and TRBJ2-7; D may match TRBD1 or TRBD2 (6 bases each). The V and J ends lost 7 bases and 7 bases respectively, with 17 bases between them. The CDR3 loop spans 13 amino acids. Germline CDR1 reads LGHDT; CDR2 reads YNNKEL (reference sequence). The DNA of the CDR3 is TGTGCCAGCACCCCTGGCCAGGGGAGGGAGCAGTACTTC. Protein: CASTPGQGREQYF.

This clonotype has a single count. The genes are TRBV7-9 and TRBJ2-3, with D possibly being TRBD2 (5 bases). Per the germline V gene, CDR1 is SEHNR and CDR2 is FQNEAQ (reference sequence). This CDR3 has 16 residues. With 5 bases removed from V and 5 bases from J, the gap between germline ends came to 20 bases. The CDR3 sequence: CASSPVRGSTQDTQYF. The DNA of the CDR3 is TGTGCCAGCAGCCCCGTTCGAGGGAGCACACAAGATACGCAGTATTTT.

The V call is TRBV29-1, the J call TRBJ2-1; D possibly corresponds to TRBD1 (5 bases). V dropped 7 bases and J dropped 7 bases, with 20 bases sitting between them. Germline V CDR1 and CDR2: SQVTM, ANQGSEA. The CDR3 has 14 residues. The CDR3, as DNA: TGCAGCGCTAGGTCTGAATTGGGGCGGAATGAGCAGTTCTTC. Translation: CSARSELGRNEQFF.

V is TRBV20-1 and J is TRBJ1-1; D is uncertain. CDR3 length: 8 residues. The ends were cut back, 5 bases at V and 7 bases at J, with 2 bases in the middle. Germline CDR1 reads DFQATT; CDR2 reads SNEGSKA (reference sequence). The CDR3 DNA sequence: TGCAGTGCTGTTGAAGCTTTCTTT. Protein product: CSAVEAFF.

The rearrangement uses TRBV2 and TRBJ2-1; the D gene is possibly TRBD1 (6 bases). Trimming took 7 bases from V and 7 from J, leaving 14 bases between them. Germline lookup yields CDR1 SNHLY and CDR2 FYNNEI. This CDR3 has 13 residues. CDR3 sequence reads: CASNWGRENEQFF. The CDR3 coding sequence is TGTGCCAGCAATTGGGGGCGCGAAAATGAGCAGTTCTTC.

The CDR3 loop reads CASTLSGTSGSVSRYNEQFF. The CDR3 nucleotides are TGTGCCAGCACCCTATCCGGGACTAGCGGGAGTGTGTCGCGGTACAATGAGCAGTTCTTC. The V and J genes are TRBV27 and TRBJ2-1; 14 nucleotides align to TRBD2. From germline, CDR1 is MNHEY and CDR2 SMNVEV (reference sequence). The ends lost 7 bases at V and 4 bases at J; junction bases unmatched: 18. This CDR3 contains 20 residues.